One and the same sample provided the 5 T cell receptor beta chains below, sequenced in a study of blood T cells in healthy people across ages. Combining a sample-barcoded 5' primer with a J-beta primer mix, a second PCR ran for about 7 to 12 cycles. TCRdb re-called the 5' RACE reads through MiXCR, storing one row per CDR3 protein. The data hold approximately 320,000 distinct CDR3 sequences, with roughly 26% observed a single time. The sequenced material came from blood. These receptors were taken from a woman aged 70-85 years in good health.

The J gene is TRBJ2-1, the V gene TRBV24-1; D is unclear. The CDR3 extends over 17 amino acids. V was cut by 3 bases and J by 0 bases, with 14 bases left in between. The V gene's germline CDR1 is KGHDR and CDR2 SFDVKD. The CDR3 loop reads CATSDRNPQSSYNEQFF. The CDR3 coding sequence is TGTGCCACCAGTGATCGGAACCCCCAGAGCTCCTACAATGAGCAGTTCTTC.

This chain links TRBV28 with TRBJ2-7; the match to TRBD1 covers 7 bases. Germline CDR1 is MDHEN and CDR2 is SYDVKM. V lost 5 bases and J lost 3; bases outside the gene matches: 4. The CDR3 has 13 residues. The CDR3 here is CASSPNRGYEQYF. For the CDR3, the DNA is TGTGCCAGCAGTCCGAACAGGGGCTACGAGCAGTACTTC.

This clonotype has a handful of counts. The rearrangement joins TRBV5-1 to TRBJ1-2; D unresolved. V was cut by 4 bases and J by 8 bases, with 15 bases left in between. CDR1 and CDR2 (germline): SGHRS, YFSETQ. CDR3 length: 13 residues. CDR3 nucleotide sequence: TGCGCCAGCAGCCCGCAGACGGGATCAGGCTACACCTTC. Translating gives CASSPQTGSGYTF.

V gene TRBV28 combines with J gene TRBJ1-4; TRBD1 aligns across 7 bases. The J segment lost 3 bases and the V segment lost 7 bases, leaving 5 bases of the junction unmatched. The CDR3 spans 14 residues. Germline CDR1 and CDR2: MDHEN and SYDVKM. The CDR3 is CASNTGVSNEKLFF. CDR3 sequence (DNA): TGTGCCAGCAATACAGGGGTATCTAATGAAAAACTGTTTTTT.

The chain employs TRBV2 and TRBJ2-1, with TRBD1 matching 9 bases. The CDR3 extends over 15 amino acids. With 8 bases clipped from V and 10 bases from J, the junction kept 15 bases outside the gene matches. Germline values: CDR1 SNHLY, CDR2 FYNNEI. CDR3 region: CASSPGTGPPVEQFF. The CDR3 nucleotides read TGTGCCAGCTCCCCCGGGACAGGGCCCCCCGTCGAGCAGTTCTTC.